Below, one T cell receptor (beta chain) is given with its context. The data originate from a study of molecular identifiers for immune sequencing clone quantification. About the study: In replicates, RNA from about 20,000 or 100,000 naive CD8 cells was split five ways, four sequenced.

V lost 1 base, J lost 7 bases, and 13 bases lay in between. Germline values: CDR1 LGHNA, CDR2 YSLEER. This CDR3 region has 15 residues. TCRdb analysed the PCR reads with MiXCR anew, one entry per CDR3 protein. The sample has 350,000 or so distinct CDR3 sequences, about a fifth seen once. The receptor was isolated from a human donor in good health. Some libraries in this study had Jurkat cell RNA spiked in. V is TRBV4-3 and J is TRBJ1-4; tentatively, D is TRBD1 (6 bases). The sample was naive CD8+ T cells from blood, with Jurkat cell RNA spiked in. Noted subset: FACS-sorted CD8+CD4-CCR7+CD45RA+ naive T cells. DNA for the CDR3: TGCGCCAGCAGCCAAGTGACTACAGGGAGTGAAAAACTGTTTTTT. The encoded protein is CASSQVTTGSEKLFF.